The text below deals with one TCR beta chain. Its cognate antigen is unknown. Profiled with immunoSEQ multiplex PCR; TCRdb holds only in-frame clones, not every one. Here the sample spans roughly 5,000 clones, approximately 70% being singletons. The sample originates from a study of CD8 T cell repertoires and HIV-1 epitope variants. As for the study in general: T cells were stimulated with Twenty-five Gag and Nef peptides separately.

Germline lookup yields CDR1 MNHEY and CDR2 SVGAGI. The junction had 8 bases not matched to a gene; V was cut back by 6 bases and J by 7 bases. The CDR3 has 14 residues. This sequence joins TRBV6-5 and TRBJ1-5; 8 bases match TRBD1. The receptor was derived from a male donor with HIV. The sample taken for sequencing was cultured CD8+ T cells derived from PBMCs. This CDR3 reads CASRSGQGKQPQHF. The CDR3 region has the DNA TGTGCCAGCAGATCCGGACAGGGAAAACAGCCCCAGCATTTT.